This T cell receptor beta chain is from a study of cytomegalovirus exposure and HLA in healthy donors. CDR3 length: 13 residues. The germline V gene encodes CDR1 LGHNA and CDR2 YNFKEQ. The V end was cut by 0 bases, the J end by 6 bases, with 8 bases between. Study conclusions and caveats: Rarity characterized most TCR sequences, yet some public TCRs appeared in many donors. The authors enumerated around 150 TCR beta chains as linked to cytomegalovirus.

Some clones are missing from TCRdb's copy, which holds only in-frame ones; the method was immunoSEQ multiplex PCR. There are 200,000 or so clones in the sample; around 80% occur only once, and around 15% lies in the top ten. Only a few counts were recorded for this clone. The antigen is undetermined. The sequence derives from a woman aged 25 to 39 in good health and CMV-seropositive. The sequenced sample consisted of PBMCs. V usage is TRBV4-2 and J usage is TRBJ1-1; D uncertain. CDR3 in amino acids: CASSQDASSEAFF. The DNA of the CDR3 is TGTGCCAGCAGCCAAGATGCGAGCTCTGAAGCTTTCTTT.